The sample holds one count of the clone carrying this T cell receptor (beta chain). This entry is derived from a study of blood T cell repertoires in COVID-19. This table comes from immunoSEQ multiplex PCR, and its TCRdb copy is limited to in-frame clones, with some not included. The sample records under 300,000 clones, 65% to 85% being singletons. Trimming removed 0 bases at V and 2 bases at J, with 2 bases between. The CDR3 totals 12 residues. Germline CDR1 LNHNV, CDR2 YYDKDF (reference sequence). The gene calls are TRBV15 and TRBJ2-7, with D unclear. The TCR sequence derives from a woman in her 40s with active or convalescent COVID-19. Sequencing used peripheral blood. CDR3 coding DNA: TGTGCCACCAGCAGAGACGCCTACGAGCAGTACTTC. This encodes CATSRDAYEQYF.